Listed below are T cell receptor beta chains from one sample, sequenced in a study of blood T cell repertoires in COVID-19. Libraries were prepared by immunoSEQ multiplex PCR; TCRdb keeps only in-frame clonotypes and omits some of them. This table holds about 61,000 clones, around 77% found once. Specimen: peripheral blood. The receptor set was obtained from an elderly man with active or convalescent COVID-19. The CDR3 runs from the conserved cysteine through the conserved F or W. Fields, in order: J gene, V gene, CDR3 protein.

j_gene: TRBJ2-1
v_gene: TRBV6-2/TRBV6-3
CDR3aa: CASSTQGNEQFF

j_gene: TRBJ2-3
v_gene: TRBV9
CDR3aa: CASSVTSTDTQYF

j_gene: TRBJ2-3
v_gene: TRBV6-1
CDR3aa: CASSDWGGSSTDTQYF

j_gene: TRBJ2-7
v_gene: TRBV9
CDR3aa: CASSVSGGYSYEQYF

j_gene: TRBJ2-1
v_gene: TRBV5-4
CDR3aa: CASSLTAGLAGVNEQFF

j_gene: TRBJ2-3
v_gene: TRBV19
CDR3aa: CASSPLTDFHTDTQYF

j_gene: TRBJ1-3
v_gene: TRBV14
CDR3aa: CASSLYGTASGNTIYF

j_gene: TRBJ2-7
v_gene: TRBV18
CDR3aa: CASSPDRGNYEQYF

j_gene: TRBJ1-4
v_gene: TRBV11-2
CDR3aa: CASSLDRGGTTNEKLFF

j_gene: TRBJ2-5
v_gene: TRBV27
CDR3aa: CASSASIGTGLETQYF

j_gene: TRBJ1-3
v_gene: TRBV5-1
CDR3aa: CASSSQGVPGNTIYF

j_gene: TRBJ2-5
v_gene: TRBV9
CDR3aa: CASSVGLLAQETQYF

j_gene: TRBJ1-5
v_gene: TRBV7-2
CDR3aa: CASSLRQGPGQPQHF

j_gene: TRBJ2-7
v_gene: TRBV5-4
CDR3aa: CASSRDYRSSYEQYF

j_gene: TRBJ2-5
v_gene: TRBV7-2
CDR3aa: CASSMFAGGGETQYF

j_gene: TRBJ2-1
v_gene: TRBV5-1
CDR3aa: CASRPSSGLYNEQFF

j_gene: TRBJ2-7
v_gene: TRBV19
CDR3aa: CASSLDGVSYEQYF

j_gene: TRBJ1-5
v_gene: TRBV24-1
CDR3aa: CATSDSRAGGRDQPQHF

j_gene: TRBJ2-5
v_gene: TRBV5-6
CDR3aa: CASSLDRQETQYF

j_gene: TRBJ1-1
v_gene: TRBV5-1
CDR3aa: CASSGRTGAMPNTEAFF

j_gene: TRBJ2-3
v_gene: TRBV11-2
CDR3aa: CASSQRTGTEGTDTQYF

j_gene: TRBJ2-1
v_gene: TRBV19
CDR3aa: CASSISLANYNEQFF

j_gene: TRBJ2-7
v_gene: TRBV2
CDR3aa: CASNFETGYNEQYF

j_gene: TRBJ2-5
v_gene: TRBV5-8
CDR3aa: CASSSLRTSGDQETQYF

j_gene: TRBJ2-7
v_gene: TRBV5-6
CDR3aa: CASSLGQDFYEQYF

j_gene: TRBJ2-7
v_gene: TRBV6-5
CDR3aa: CASGRGGGYEQYF

j_gene: TRBJ1-3
v_gene: TRBV3-1/TRBV3-2
CDR3aa: CASSPHLPGAGNTIYF

j_gene: TRBJ2-6
v_gene: TRBV29-1
CDR3aa: CSVRSVLSGANVLTF

j_gene: TRBJ2-1
v_gene: TRBV19
CDR3aa: CASSTLAGDYNEQFF

j_gene: TRBJ2-7
v_gene: TRBV6-1
CDR3aa: CASSERRPGFDEQYF

j_gene: TRBJ2-1
v_gene: TRBV20-1
CDR3aa: CSASSTGGPYNEQFF

j_gene: TRBJ2-5
v_gene: TRBV19
CDR3aa: CASSLSNRATQYF

j_gene: TRBJ2-5
v_gene: TRBV10-2
CDR3aa: CASSIQGFGETQYF

j_gene: TRBJ2-3
v_gene: TRBV5-1
CDR3aa: CASSLARGLADTQYF

j_gene: TRBJ2-1
v_gene: TRBV10-3
CDR3aa: CAISEGLAGGNEQFF

j_gene: TRBJ1-4
v_gene: TRBV4-3
CDR3aa: CASSRDWSRSRVLFF

j_gene: TRBJ2-1
v_gene: TRBV19
CDR3aa: CASSRGAPYNSYNEQFF

j_gene: TRBJ1-4
v_gene: TRBV28
CDR3aa: CASSSGTDATNEKLFF

j_gene: TRBJ2-7
v_gene: TRBV11-3
CDR3aa: CASSRQGSSYEQYF

j_gene: TRBJ2-5
v_gene: TRBV10-3
CDR3aa: CAISNRLAGVGETQYF

j_gene: TRBJ2-2
v_gene: TRBV4-3
CDR3aa: CASSQDLQGLNTGELFF

j_gene: TRBJ1-2
v_gene: TRBV14
CDR3aa: CASSQNQNYGYTF

j_gene: TRBJ1-3
v_gene: TRBV9
CDR3aa: CASSALDSSGNTIYF

j_gene: TRBJ2-7
v_gene: TRBV7-9
CDR3aa: CASSLDGGSYEQYF

j_gene: TRBJ1-1
v_gene: TRBV10-3
CDR3aa: CATSQGGNTEAFF

j_gene: TRBJ1-1
v_gene: TRBV14
CDR3aa: CASSQDNGDEAFF

j_gene: TRBJ2-3
v_gene: TRBV4-2
CDR3aa: CASSQTRTDTQYF

j_gene: TRBJ2-1
v_gene: TRBV27
CDR3aa: CATGTGGLDEQFF